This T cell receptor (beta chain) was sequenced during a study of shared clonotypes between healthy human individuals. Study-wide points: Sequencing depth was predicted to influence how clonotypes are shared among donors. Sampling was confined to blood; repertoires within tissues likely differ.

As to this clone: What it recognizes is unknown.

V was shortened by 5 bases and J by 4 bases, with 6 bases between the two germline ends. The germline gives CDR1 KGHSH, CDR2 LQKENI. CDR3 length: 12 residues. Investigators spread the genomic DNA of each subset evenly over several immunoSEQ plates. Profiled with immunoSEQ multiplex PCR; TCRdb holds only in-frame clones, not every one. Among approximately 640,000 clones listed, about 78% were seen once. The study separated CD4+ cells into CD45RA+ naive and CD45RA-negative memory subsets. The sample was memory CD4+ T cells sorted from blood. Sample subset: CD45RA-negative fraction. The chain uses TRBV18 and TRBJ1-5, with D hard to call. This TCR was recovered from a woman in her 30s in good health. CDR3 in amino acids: CASSSYNQPQHF. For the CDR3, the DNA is TGTGCCAGCTCATCCTATAATCAGCCCCAGCATTTT.